These T cell receptor beta chains were read from a single sample in a study of pediatric ulcerative colitis. Method: immunoSEQ multiplex PCR; TCRdb's copy keeps in-frame clones and lacks some. This table has fewer than 30,000 clones, approximately 71% appearing once. Input material: gut tissue. Receptors originate from a boy between 10 and 17 years old with severe ulcerative colitis. Both conserved end residues are part of each CDR3. Fields, in order: J gene, D gene, clone size, V gene, CDR3 DNA, CDR3 protein. A D gene is named only where the DNA matches it firmly. Only part of the rows carry a size: once, few, many, or a class if the clone is expanded.

TRBJ2-1 | NA | NA | TRBV5-6 | TGTGCCAGCAGCTTGACAGCCCTAACGCTCTACAATGAGCAGTTCTTC | CASSLTALTLYNEQFF
TRBJ2-7 | TRBD2 | NA | TRBV7-3 | TGTGCCAGCAGCTTAGTCCCGGGAGGGTCCTACGAGCAGTACTTC | CASSLVPGGSYEQYF
TRBJ1-2 | NA | NA | TRBV2 | TGTGCCAGCAATGAAAACGAGGTGGGGACTAACTATGGCTACACCTTC | CASNENEVGTNYGYTF
TRBJ2-1 | TRBD2 | once | TRBV29-1 | TGCAGCGTTAAATCGACTAGCGGGAGGAATGGGAATGAGCAGTTCTTC | CSVKSTSGRNGNEQFF
TRBJ2-1 | TRBD2 | NA | TRBV4-2 | TGTGCCAGCAGCCAAGATCCAACTAGCGGGTTCTACAATGAGCAGTTCTTC | CASSQDPTSGFYNEQFF
TRBJ2-3 | NA | NA | TRBV7-2 | TGTGCCAGCAGCCGGGAGATCACAGATACGCAGTATTTT | CASSREITDTQYF
TRBJ2-3 | NA | NA | TRBV4-1 | TGCGCCAGCAGCAGAAGGGGTACGGGAGTTGGCACAGATACGCAGTATTTT | CASSRRGTGVGTDTQYF
TRBJ2-5 | TRBD2 | NA | TRBV30 | TGTGCCTGGGGTGCCGGGCTAGCGGGAGCAGAGACCCAGTACTTC | CAWGAGLAGAETQYF
TRBJ2-5 | TRBD1 | NA | TRBV2 | TGTGCCAGCAGCCCGGGACAGGGGATGGAGACCCAGTACTTC | CASSPGQGMETQYF
TRBJ2-1 | NA | once | TRBV5-5 | TGTGCCAGCAGCTTGGGCCCACAGACTGAGATCAATGAGCAGTTCTTC | CASSLGPQTEINEQFF
TRBJ1-5 | NA | NA | TRBV19 | TGTGCCAGTAGTTCTATCCAGGGAGTCAGCAATCAGCCCCAGCATTTT | CASSSIQGVSNQPQHF
TRBJ1-2 | NA | NA | TRBV6-5 | TGTGCCAGCAGTTACCTAGGTGGCTACACCTTC | CASSYLGGYTF
TRBJ2-2 | NA | few | TRBV5-1 | TGCGCCAGCAGCTTGGCCGTCGGACTCCCCGGGGAGCTGTTTTTT | CASSLAVGLPGELFF
TRBJ2-7 | TRBD2 | NA | TRBV7-3 | TGTGCCAGCAGCTTATATCGCGGGAGGCCGCGTGGCTACGAGCAGTACTTC | CASSLYRGRPRGYEQYF
TRBJ2-7 | TRBD2 | NA | TRBV19 | TGTGCCAGTAGTTCCGGGACTAGCGGGAGGGCCTTGTACGAGCAGTACTTC | CASSSGTSGRALYEQYF
TRBJ2-5 | NA | medium-sized | TRBV21-1 | TGTGCCAGCAGCAAAGATCGCGCCGGGACAGACAAAGAGACCCAGTACTTC | CASSKDRAGTDKETQYF
TRBJ2-1 | NA | NA | TRBV5-6 | TGTGCCAGCAGCTTGTTGGGGAATGAGCAGTTCTTC | CASSLLGNEQFF
TRBJ2-1 | NA | large | TRBV30 | TGTGCCTGGAACGGCTTCAATGAGCAGTTCTTC | CAWNGFNEQFF
TRBJ2-1 | NA | NA | TRBV7-9 | TGTGCCAGCAGCCCAGAGGGGTTAGGTGAGCAGTTCTTC | CASSPEGLGEQFF
TRBJ2-5 | NA | NA | TRBV5-4 | TGTGCCAGCAGCTTGGATTACGACGGTGGAGGAGAGACCCAGTACTTC | CASSLDYDGGGETQYF
TRBJ2-7 | NA | NA | TRBV15 | TGTGCCACCAGCAGAGTTACTGGGGGGCGCCCCTACGAGCAGTACTTC | CATSRVTGGRPYEQYF
TRBJ1-2 | TRBD1 | NA | TRBV6-5 | TGTGCCAGCAGCCTCATAACAGGGGATGGCTACACCTTC | CASSLITGDGYTF
TRBJ2-1 | TRBD2 | NA | TRBV30 | TGTGCCTGGAGCCCCGGACTAGCGGTAACTTACAATGAGCAGTTCTTC | CAWSPGLAVTYNEQFF
TRBJ1-5 | NA | NA | TRBV6-5 | TGTGCCAGCAGTTACTCGAAGGGGCGCAATCAGCCCCAGCATTTT | CASSYSKGRNQPQHF
TRBJ2-2 | NA | NA | TRBV5-1 | TGCGCCAGCAGCTTGGAGACGGGATTTAACACCGGGGAGCTGTTTTTT | CASSLETGFNTGELFF
TRBJ1-4 | NA | NA | TRBV6-5 | TGTGCCAGTAAGACAGGAGCAACTAATGAAAAACTGTTTTTT | CASKTGATNEKLFF
TRBJ2-5 | NA | NA | TRBV7-2 | TGTGCCAGCAGCTTAGAGGGGGGGGGAGAGGAGACCCAGTACTTC | CASSLEGGGEETQYF
TRBJ2-7 | NA | few | TRBV7-6 | TGTGCCAGCAGCTCGGACACATCCGAGCAGTACTTC | CASSSDTSEQYF
TRBJ1-1 | NA | few | TRBV5-8 | TGTGCCAGCAGCTTGGTGGGGGGGAACACTGAAGCTTTCTTT | CASSLVGGNTEAFF